The 18 T cell receptor beta chains presented below share a single source sample, sequenced in a study of T cells in Graves' hyperthyroidism and ophthalmopathy. Regions amplified from RNA transcripts were the TCR beta CDR3 regions. The HTBI primer set drove a first-round RT-PCR of the TCR CDR3. TCRdb itself ran the multiplex PCR reads through MiXCR, one entry per CDR3 protein. The profile shows about 560,000 distinct CDR3 sequences, 35% to 55% of them singletons. The specimen was peripheral blood or thyroid tissue (not recorded which). The receptor set was obtained from a woman aged 18-29 years with Graves' hyperthyroidism.

The J gene is TRBJ2-7, the V gene TRBV29-1, with D perhaps TRBD2 (5 bases). Trimming pared 1 base from V and 3 bases from J, leaving 13 bases between. Germline lookup yields CDR1 SQVTM and CDR2 ANQGSEA. The length of the CDR3 is 14 residues. CDR3 nucleotides: TGCAGCGTTGAAGGGGGAGTGCATAACTACGAGCAGTACTTC. This gives the protein CSVEGGVHNYEQYF.

This clonotype was counted between two and nine times. This chain links TRBV9 with TRBJ2-5; possible D gene TRBD2, 5 bases. Trimming stripped 1 base from V and 2 bases from J, with 9 bases between. Germline V CDR1 and CDR2: SGDLS, YYNGEE. The CDR3 totals 14 residues. CDR3 amino acids: CASSVSGNQETQYF. The CDR3 DNA reads TGTGCCAGCAGCGTATCCGGGAATCAAGAGACCCAGTACTTC.

This clonotype has a count of ten or more. This chain connects TRBV24-1 to TRBJ1-4; weak D call: TRBD1 (5 bases). Trimming stripped 2 bases from V and 3 bases from J, with 9 bases between. The CDR3 contains 15 residues. Germline assignment: CDR1 KGHDR and CDR2 SFDVKD. This CDR3 reads CATSDSGGANEKLFF. The CDR3 DNA reads as TGTGCCACCAGTGATTCGGGGGGGGCTAATGAAAAACTGTTTTTT.

This clonotype was picked up one time. The junction departs from germline at one end; a sequencing error may be responsible. The V and J genes are TRBV7-9 and TRBJ1-2, with D hard to call. This CDR3 region has 12 residues. Germline CDR1 SEHNR, CDR2 FQNEAQ (reference sequence). The CDR3 reads CAGSPVSRGYTF. As DNA, the CDR3 is TGTGCCGGCAGCCCCGTCAGTCGTGGCTACACCTTC.

The V gene is TRBV2, the J gene TRBJ2-2; 7 bases map to TRBD1. Germline V gene sequence: CDR1 SNHLY, CDR2 FYNNEI. CDR3 length: 16 amino acids. V shed 8 bases, J shed 4 bases, and the junction held 13 bases outside the gene matches. CDR3 protein: CASSPRQQGITGELFF. The CDR3 DNA reads as TGTGCCAGCTCACCTCGACAACAGGGGATCACCGGGGAGCTGTTTTTT.

This clonotype was seen a few times. The gene calls are TRBV7-2 and TRBJ2-7, with a possible D match to TRBD2 (6 bases). Germline V gene sequence: CDR1 SGHTA, CDR2 FQGNSA. Trimming cost V 3 bases and J 1 base, with 13 bases left between them. The CDR3 length is 15 residues. CDR3 sequence (DNA): TGTGCCAGCAGCTTGAGTCTAGCGAAATCCTACGAGCAGTACTTC. It translates to CASSLSLAKSYEQYF. Drawing the rest from reference TRBV7-2 and TRBJ2-7, the complete variable domain is GAGVSQSPSNKVTEKGKDVELRCDPISGHTALYWYRQSLGQGLEFLIYFQGNSAPDKSGLPSDRFSAERTGGSVSTLTIQRTQQEDSAVYLCASSLSLAKSYEQYFGPGTRLTVT.

This chain connects TRBV7-2 to TRBJ2-7, with 8 bases fitting TRBD1. J lost 7 bases, V lost 8 bases, and 13 bases had no gene match. The CDR3 runs to 14 residues. From germline, CDR1 is SGHTA and CDR2 FQGNSA. CDR3 nucleotides: TGTGCCAGCTCACCGGACAGGGACGGAGGGGAGCAGTACTTC. Its translation is CASSPDRDGGEQYF.

This clonotype appeared many times. This chain connects TRBV19 to TRBJ2-2; D is unclear. The CDR3 extends over 11 amino acids. Per the germline V gene, CDR1 is LNHDA and CDR2 is SQIVND (reference sequence). V lost 9 bases and J 5 bases, leaving 7 bases between the germline ends. CDR3: CASSSTGELFF. The CDR3 region has the DNA TGTGCCAGCAGTTCTACCGGGGAGCTGTTTTTT.

Ten or more counts support this clonotype. The genes are TRBV2 and TRBJ1-5; no clear D gene. Germline CDR1 and CDR2: SNHLY and FYNNEI. This CDR3 is built from 12 residues. The ends were cut back, 5 bases at V and 6 bases at J, with 8 bases in the middle. The DNA of the CDR3 is TGTGCCAGCAGTAGGGTGGGTCAGCCCCAGCATTTT. Encoded protein: CASSRVGQPQHF.

CDR3 region: CASSFHRLRETQYF. The CDR3 region has the DNA TGTGCCAGCAGCTTTCACCGCCTTAGGGAGACCCAGTACTTC. This chain connects TRBV7-2 to TRBJ2-5; D is unclear. The CDR3 sequence is 14 residues long. Germline CDR1 SGHTA, CDR2 FQGNSA. Trimming removed 3 bases from V and 5 bases from J, with 13 bases in between.

This rearrangement joins TRBV10-3 to TRBJ2-5; 9 positions agree with TRBD1. The J segment lost 3 bases and the V segment lost 4 bases, leaving 0 bases of the junction unmatched. The germline CDR1 and CDR2 sequences are ENHRY and SYGVKD. CDR3 size: 13 residues. The CDR3 region has the DNA TGTGCCATCAGTGGGACAGGGGAAGAGACCCAGTACTTC. Translation gives CAISGTGEETQYF.

The chain recombines TRBV7-2 with TRBJ2-5; TRBD1 agrees at 7 bases. Germline V gene data show CDR1 as SGHTA and CDR2 as FQGNSA. After removal of 5 bases from V and 7 bases from J, the junction contained 7 bases not matched to a gene. The CDR3 covers 13 residues. For the CDR3, the DNA is TGTGCCAGCAGCCAACAGGGGTTGGGGACCCAGTACTTC. Translated, it gives CASSQQGLGTQYF. Drawing the rest from reference TRBV7-2 and TRBJ2-5, the complete variable domain is GAGVSQSPSNKVTEKGKDVELRCDPISGHTALYWYRQSLGQGLEFLIYFQGNSAPDKSGLPSDRFSAERTGGSVSTLTIQRTQQEDSAVYLCASSQQGLGTQYFGPGTRLLVL.

The chain employs TRBV29-1 and TRBJ1-2; D is undetermined. CDR1 SQVTM and CDR2 ANQGSEA come from the germline V gene. CDR3 size: 13 residues. V gave up 8 bases and J gave up 6 bases, with 19 bases separating them. CDR3 amino acids: CSFPDGASDGYTF. DNA of the CDR3: TGCAGCTTCCCGGACGGAGCCTCCGATGGCTACACCTTC.

This chain connects TRBV7-9 to TRBJ1-6; D perhaps matches TRBD1 (6 bases). This CDR3 contains 15 residues. V shed 5 bases and J shed 8 bases, with 16 bases lying between them. Germline CDR1 and CDR2: SEHNR and FQNEAQ (reference sequence). The CDR3 DNA reads as TGTGCCAGCAGCGACCCGGGACATACCGATTCACCCCTCCACTTT. Amino acid sequence: CASSDPGHTDSPLHF.

This chain connects TRBV19 to TRBJ1-4, with a weak D call TRBD1 (5 bases). CDR1 and CDR2 from the germline V gene are LNHDA and SQIVND (reference sequence). This CDR3 comprises 16 residues. V lost 4 bases and J lost 0, with 12 bases in between. The CDR3 nucleotides are TGTGCCAGTAGTACCGACAGATACCCAACTAATGAAAAACTGTTTTTT. This codes for CASSTDRYPTNEKLFF.

There are a few counts of this clonotype. The rearrangement uses TRBV4-1 and TRBJ1-2, with D possibly being TRBD1 (5 bases). CDR3 length: 15 residues. The V gene's germline CDR1 is MGHRA and CDR2 YSYEKL. Trimming removed 0 bases at V and 5 bases at J, with 13 bases between. CDR3 sequence reads: CASSQEDKQSYGYTF. The CDR3 DNA reads TGCGCCAGCAGCCAAGAGGACAAGCAAAGTTATGGCTACACCTTC.

This clonotype was counted between two and nine times. The chain has TRBV6-1 and TRBJ1-6; TRBD1 is a possible D gene (6 bases). V lost 8 bases and J 10 bases, leaving 15 bases between the germline ends. CDR3 size: 13 residues. The germline gives CDR1 MNHNS, CDR2 SASEGT. The CDR3 coding sequence is TGTGCCAGCCTTACAGGGTTCGGATCACCCCTCCACTTT. Its protein is CASLTGFGSPLHF.

This clonotype was seen a few times. The chain is built from TRBV19 and TRBJ1-3; D uncertain. The CDR3 is 15 residues long. Germline V gene sequence: CDR1 LNHDA, CDR2 SQIVND (reference sequence). The V and J ends lost 4 bases and 1 base respectively, with 11 bases between them. In DNA, the CDR3 is TGTGCCAGTAGTACCTGGGTAGGATCTGGAAACACCATATATTTT. This codes for CASSTWVGSGNTIYF.